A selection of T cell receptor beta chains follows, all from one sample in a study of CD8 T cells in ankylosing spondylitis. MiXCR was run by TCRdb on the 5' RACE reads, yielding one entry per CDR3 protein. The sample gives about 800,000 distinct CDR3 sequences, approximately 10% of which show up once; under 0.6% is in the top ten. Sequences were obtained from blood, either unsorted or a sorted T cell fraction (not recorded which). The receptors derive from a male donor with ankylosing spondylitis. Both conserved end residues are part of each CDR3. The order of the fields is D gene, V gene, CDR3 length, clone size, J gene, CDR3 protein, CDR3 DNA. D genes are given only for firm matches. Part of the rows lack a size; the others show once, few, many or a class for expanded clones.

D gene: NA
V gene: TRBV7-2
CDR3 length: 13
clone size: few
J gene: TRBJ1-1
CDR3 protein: CASRPDTYTEAFF
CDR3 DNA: TGTGCCAGCAGACCTGACACCTACACTGAAGCTTTCTTT

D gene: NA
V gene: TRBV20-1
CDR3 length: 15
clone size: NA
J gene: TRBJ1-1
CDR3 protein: CSATPMKGRGTEAFF
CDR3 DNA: TGCAGTGCTACGCCGATGAAGGGGCGGGGGACTGAAGCTTTCTTT

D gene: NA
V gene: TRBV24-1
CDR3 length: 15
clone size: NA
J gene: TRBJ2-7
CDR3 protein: CAPYSRGTIPCEQYF
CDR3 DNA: TGTGCCCCTTACTCGAGGGGTACGATTCCATGCGAGCAGTACTTC

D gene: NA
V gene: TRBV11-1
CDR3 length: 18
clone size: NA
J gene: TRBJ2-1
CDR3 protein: CASSLGAFGRRTYNEQFF
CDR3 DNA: TGTGCCAGCAGCTTAGGGGCCTTCGGCCGGAGAACCTACAATGAGCAGTTCTTC

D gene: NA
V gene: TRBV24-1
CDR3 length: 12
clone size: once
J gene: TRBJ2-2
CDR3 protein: CATTANTGELFF
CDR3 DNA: TGTGCCACCACGGCGAACACCGGGGAGCTGTTTTTT

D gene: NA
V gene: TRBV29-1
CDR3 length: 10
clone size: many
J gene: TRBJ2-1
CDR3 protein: CSVLHNEQFF
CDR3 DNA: TGCAGCGTTCTCCATAATGAGCAGTTCTTC

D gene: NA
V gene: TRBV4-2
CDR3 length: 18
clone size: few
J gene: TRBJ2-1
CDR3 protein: CASSRSLEETSFFYEQFF
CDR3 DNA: TGTGCCAGCAGCCGCTCTTTGGAGGAGACTAGTTTCTTTTATGAGCAGTTCTTC

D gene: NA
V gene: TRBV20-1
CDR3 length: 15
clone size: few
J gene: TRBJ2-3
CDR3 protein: CSALLFGRRTDTQYF
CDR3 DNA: TGCAGTGCTCTCCTCTTCGGTCGGAGGACAGATACGCAGTATTTT

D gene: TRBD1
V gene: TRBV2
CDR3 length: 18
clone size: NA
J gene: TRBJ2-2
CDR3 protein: CASSERIPGQGAAGELFF
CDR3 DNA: TGTGCCAGCAGTGAAAGGATACCGGGACAGGGGGCCGCCGGGGAGCTGTTTTTT

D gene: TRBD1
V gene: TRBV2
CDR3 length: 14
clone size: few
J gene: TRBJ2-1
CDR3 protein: CASQGESAYNEQFF
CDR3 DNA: TGTGCCAGCCAGGGGGAGTCGGCCTACAATGAGCAGTTCTTC

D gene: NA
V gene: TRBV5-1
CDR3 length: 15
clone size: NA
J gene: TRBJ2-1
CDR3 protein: CASSLGDTTRNEQFF
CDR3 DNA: TGCGCCAGCAGCTTGGGCGACACGACCAGGAATGAGCAGTTCTTC

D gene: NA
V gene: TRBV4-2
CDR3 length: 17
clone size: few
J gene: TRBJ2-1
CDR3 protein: CASSQDRVWRGYNEQFF
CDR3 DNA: TGTGCCAGCAGCCAAGATAGGGTGTGGCGGGGCTACAATGAGCAGTTCTTC

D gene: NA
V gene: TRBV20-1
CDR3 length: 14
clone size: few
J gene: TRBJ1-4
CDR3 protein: CSAGIGGIREKLFF
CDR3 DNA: TGCAGTGCAGGCATTGGGGGGATACGGGAAAAACTGTTTTTT

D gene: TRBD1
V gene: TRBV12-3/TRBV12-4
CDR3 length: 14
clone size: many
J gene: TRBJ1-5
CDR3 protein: CASSFGTGNQPQHF
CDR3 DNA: TGTGCCAGCAGTTTCGGGACAGGGAATCAGCCCCAGCATTTT

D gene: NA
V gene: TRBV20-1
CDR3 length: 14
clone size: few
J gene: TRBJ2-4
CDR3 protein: CSAWLTLAKNIQYF
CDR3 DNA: TGCAGTGCCTGGCTCACTCTAGCCAAAAACATTCAGTACTTC

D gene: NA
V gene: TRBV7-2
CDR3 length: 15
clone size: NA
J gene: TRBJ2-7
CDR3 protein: CASSLYYGEYYEQYF
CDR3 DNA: TGTGCCAGCAGCTTATATTATGGGGAATACTACGAGCAGTACTTC

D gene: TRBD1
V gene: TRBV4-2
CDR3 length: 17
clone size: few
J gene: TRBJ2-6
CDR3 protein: CASSQPGQGSGANVLTF
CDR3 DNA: TGTGCCAGCAGCCAACCGGGACAGGGGTCTGGGGCCAACGTCCTGACTTTC

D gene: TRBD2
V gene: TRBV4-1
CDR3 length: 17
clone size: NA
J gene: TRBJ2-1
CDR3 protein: CASSLRTSGSSYNEQFF
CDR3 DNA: TGCGCCAGCAGCCTTCGGACTAGCGGGAGCTCCTACAATGAGCAGTTCTTC

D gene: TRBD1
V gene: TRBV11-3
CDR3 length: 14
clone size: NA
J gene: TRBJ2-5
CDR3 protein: CASSLGQSSEAQYF
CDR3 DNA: TGTGCCAGCAGCTTGGGACAGTCATCAGAGGCCCAGTACTTC

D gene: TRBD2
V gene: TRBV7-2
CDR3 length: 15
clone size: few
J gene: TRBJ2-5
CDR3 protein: CASSSRLAGRKTQYF
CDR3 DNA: TGTGCCAGCAGCTCTAGACTAGCGGGGCGGAAGACCCAGTACTTC

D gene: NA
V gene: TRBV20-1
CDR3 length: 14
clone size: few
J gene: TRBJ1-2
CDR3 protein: CSARVRKENYGYTF
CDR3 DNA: TGCAGTGCTAGAGTGCGTAAGGAGAACTATGGCTACACCTTC

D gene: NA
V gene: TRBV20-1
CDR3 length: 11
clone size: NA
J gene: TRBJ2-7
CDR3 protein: CSAHDNYEQYF
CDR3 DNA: TGCAGTGCCCACGACAACTACGAGCAGTACTTC

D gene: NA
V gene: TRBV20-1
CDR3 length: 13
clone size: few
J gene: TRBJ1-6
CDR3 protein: CSARADENSPLHF
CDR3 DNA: TGCAGTGCTAGAGCTGATGAGAATTCACCCCTCCACTTT

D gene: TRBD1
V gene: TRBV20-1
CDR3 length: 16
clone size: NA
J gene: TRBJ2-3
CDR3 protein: CSARDFRGFNTDTQYF
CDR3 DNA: TGCAGTGCTAGAGATTTCAGGGGGTTTAACACAGATACGCAGTATTTT

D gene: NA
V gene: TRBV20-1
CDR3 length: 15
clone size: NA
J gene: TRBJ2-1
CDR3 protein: CSARRGQRFYNEQFF
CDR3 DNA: TGCAGTGCTAGAAGAGGCCAGCGATTCTACAATGAGCAGTTCTTC

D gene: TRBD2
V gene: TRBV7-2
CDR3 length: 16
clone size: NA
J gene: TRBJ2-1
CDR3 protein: CASSPQLAGAANEQFF
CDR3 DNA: TGTGCCAGCAGCCCCCAATTAGCGGGGGCCGCAAATGAGCAGTTCTTC

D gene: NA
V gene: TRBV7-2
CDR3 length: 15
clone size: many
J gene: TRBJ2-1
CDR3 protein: CASSYQAVLTDEQFF
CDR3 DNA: TGTGCCAGCAGCTATCAGGCGGTTCTTACCGATGAGCAGTTCTTC

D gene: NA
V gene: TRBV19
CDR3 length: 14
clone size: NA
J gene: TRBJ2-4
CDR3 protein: CASSMMGSKNIQYF
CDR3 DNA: TGTGCCAGTAGTATGATGGGGTCCAAAAACATTCAGTACTTC

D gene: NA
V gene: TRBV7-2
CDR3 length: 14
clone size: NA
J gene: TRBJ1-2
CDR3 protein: CASSLGLPGYGYTF
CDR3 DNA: TGTGCCAGCAGCTTAGGGCTCCCCGGCTATGGCTACACCTTC

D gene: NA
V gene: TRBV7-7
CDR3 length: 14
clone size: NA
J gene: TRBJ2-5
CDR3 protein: CASSRVVSQETQYF
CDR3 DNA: TGTGCTAGCAGTCGGGTGGTGAGCCAAGAGACCCAGTACTTC

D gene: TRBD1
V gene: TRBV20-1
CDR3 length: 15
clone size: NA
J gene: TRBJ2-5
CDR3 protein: CSARDTGAGGETQYF
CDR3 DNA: TGCAGTGCTAGAGATACAGGGGCGGGTGGAGAGACCCAGTACTTC

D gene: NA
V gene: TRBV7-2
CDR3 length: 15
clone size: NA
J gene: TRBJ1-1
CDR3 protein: CASSFGPTDNTEAFF
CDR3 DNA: TGTGCCAGCAGCTTCGGACCGACAGATAACACTGAAGCTTTCTTT

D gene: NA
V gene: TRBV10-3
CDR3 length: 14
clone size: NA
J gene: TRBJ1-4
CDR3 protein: CAISESGAWEKLFF
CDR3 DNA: TGTGCCATCAGTGAGTCGGGGGCTTGGGAAAAACTGTTTTTT